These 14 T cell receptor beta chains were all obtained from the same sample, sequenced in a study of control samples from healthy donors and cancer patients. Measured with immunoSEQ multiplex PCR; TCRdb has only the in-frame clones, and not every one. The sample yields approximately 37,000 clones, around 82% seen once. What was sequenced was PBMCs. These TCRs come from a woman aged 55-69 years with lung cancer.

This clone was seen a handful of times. The chain's CDR3 is CATSRGGTAINYGYTF. The CDR3 DNA sequence: TGTGCCACCAGCAGAGGTGGGACAGCGATAAACTATGGCTACACCTTC. V usage is TRBV15 and J usage is TRBJ1-2; 7 bases align to TRBD1. The CDR3 extends over 16 amino acids. Trimming at V came to 1 base and at J to 2 bases, leaving 7 bases not matched to a gene. CDR1 and CDR2 from the germline V gene are LNHNV and YYDKDF (reference sequence).

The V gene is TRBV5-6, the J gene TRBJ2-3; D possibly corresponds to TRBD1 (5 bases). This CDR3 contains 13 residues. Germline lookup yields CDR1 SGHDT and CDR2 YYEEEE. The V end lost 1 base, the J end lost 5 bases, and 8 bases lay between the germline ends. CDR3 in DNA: TGTGCCAGCAGCTTGCAGGGCGGAGATACGCAGTATTTT. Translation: CASSLQGGDTQYF.

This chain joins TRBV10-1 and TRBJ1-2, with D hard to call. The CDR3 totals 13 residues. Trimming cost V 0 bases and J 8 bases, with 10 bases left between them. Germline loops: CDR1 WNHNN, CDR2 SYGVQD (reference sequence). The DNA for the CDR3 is TGCGCCAGCAGTGAGTCCGCAAGCACAGGCTACACCTTC. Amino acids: CASSESASTGYTF.

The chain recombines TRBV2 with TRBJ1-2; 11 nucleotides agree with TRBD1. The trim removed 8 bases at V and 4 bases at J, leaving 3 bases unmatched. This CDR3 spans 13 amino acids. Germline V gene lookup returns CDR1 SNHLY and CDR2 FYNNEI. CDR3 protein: CASGGQGVYGYTF. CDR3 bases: TGTGCCAGCGGGGGACAGGGGGTCTATGGCTACACCTTC.

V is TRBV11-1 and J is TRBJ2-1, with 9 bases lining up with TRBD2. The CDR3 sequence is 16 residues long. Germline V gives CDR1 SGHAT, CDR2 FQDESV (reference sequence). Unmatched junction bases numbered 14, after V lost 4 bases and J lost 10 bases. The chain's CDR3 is CASSSPAGGRRGEQFF. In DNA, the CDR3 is TGTGCCAGCAGCTCGCCCGCGGGGGGGCGCAGAGGGGAGCAGTTCTTC. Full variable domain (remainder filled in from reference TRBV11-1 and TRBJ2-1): EAEVAQSPRYKITEKSQAVAFWCDPISGHATLYWYRQILGQGPELLVQFQDESVVDDSQLPKDRFSAERLKGVDSTLKIQPAELGDSAMYLCASSSPAGGRRGEQFFGPGTRLTVL.

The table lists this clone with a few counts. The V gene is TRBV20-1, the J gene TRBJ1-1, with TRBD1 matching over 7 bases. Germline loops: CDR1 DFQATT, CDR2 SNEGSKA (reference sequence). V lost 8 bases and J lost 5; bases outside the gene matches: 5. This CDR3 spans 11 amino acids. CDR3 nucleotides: TGCAGTACCGGGACAGATACTGAAGCTTTCTTT. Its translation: CSTGTDTEAFF.

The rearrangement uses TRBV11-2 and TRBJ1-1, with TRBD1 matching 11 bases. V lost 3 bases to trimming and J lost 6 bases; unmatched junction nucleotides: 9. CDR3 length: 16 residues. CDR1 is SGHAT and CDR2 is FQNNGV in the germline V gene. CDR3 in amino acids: CASSLDGTGGWAEAFF. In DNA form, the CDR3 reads TGTGCCAGCAGCTTGGACGGGACAGGGGGGTGGGCTGAAGCTTTCTTT.

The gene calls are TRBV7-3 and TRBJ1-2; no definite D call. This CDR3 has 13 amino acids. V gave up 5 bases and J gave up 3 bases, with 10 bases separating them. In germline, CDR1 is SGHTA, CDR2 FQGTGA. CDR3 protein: CASSLVPDYGYTF. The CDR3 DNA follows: TGTGCCAGCAGCCTCGTGCCGGACTATGGCTACACCTTC.

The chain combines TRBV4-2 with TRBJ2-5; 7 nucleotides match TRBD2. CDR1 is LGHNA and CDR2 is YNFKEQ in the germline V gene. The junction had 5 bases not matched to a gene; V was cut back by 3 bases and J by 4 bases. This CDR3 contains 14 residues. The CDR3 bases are TGTGCCAGCAGCCACGGGGGGATGCGAGAGACCCAGTACTTC. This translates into CASSHGGMRETQYF.

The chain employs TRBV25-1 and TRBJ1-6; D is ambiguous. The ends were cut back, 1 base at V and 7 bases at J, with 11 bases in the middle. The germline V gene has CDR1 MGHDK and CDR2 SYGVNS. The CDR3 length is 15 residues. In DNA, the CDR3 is TGTGCCAGCAGTGAATTCGTCGGAACGAATTCACCCCTCCACTTT. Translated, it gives CASSEFVGTNSPLHF.

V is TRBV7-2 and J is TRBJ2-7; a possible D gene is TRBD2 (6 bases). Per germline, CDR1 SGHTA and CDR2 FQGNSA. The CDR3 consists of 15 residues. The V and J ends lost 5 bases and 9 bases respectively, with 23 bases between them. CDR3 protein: CASSPPGLRSFGQYF. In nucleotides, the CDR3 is TGTGCCAGCAGCCCACCGGGACTGAGGTCGTTCGGGCAGTACTTC.

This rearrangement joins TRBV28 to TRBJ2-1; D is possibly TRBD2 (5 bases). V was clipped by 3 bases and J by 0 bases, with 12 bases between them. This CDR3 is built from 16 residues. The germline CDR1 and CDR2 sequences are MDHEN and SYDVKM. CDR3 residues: CASSFGSGSSYNEQFF. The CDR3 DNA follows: TGTGCCAGCAGTTTCGGAAGCGGAAGCTCCTACAATGAGCAGTTCTTC.

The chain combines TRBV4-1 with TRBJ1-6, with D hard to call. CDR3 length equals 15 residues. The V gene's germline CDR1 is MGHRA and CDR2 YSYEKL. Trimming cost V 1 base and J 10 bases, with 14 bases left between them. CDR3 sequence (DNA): TGCGCCAGCAGCCAAGCCATTGCTTCTGGGTCACCCCTCCACTTT. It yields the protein CASSQAIASGSPLHF.

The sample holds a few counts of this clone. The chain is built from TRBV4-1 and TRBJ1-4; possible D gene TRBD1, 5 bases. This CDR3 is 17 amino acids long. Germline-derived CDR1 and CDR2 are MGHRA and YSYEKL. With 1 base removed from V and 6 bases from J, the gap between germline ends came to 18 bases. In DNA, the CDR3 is TGCGCCAGCAGCCAAGGAAGGGGAGGGGTTAGTGATGAAAAACTGTTTTTT. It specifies CASSQGRGGVSDEKLFF.